One sample yielded the 18 T cell receptor beta chains listed below, sequenced in a study of blood T cells in healthy people across ages (dated by TCRdb to between 2014 and 2017). The library was generated by 5' RACE. The run used an Illumina HiSeq 2500. A second PCR of 7 to 11 cycles was performed with a sample-barcoded 5' primer and a J-beta primer mix. TCRdb trimmed the raw reads at Q25, called clones with MiXCR and kept productive beta chains. All rows with the same CDR3 protein become a single entry with the most common DNA and genes. The sample yields 1.5 million or so distinct CDR3 sequences; approximately 39% were counted once. The top ten clones comprise approximately 4.1% of the sample. Sequenced material: blood. These receptors all come from a woman between 18 and 29 years old in good health.

This clonotype appeared once. The junction and the germline gene differ at one end; a read error may be behind it. The rearrangement joins TRBV25-1 to TRBJ1-1; maybe TRBD1 (6 bases). The CDR3 is 13 residues long. CDR1 and CDR2 from the germline V gene are MGHDK and SYGVNS. CDR3 protein: CASRVWEGAEAFF. In DNA, the CDR3 is TGTGCTAGCAGGGTCTGGGAGGGGGCTGAAGCTTTCTTT.

This sequence joins TRBV5-1 and TRBJ2-3, with 14 bases identical to TRBD2. Germline CDR1 is SGHRS and CDR2 is YFSETQ. With 3 bases clipped from V and 5 bases from J, the junction kept 5 bases outside the gene matches. This CDR3 contains 16 residues. CDR3 DNA sequence: TGCGCCAGCAGCTGGGGGACTAGCGGGGGACAAGATACGCAGTATTTT. Amino acid sequence: CASSWGTSGGQDTQYF. Full variable domain (remainder filled in from reference TRBV5-1 and TRBJ2-3): KAGVTQTPRYLIKTRGQQVTLSCSPISGHRSVSWYQQTPGQGLQFLFEYFSETQRNKGNFPGRFSGRQFSNSRSEMNVSTLELGDSALYLCASSWGTSGGQDTQYFGPGTRLTVL.

The rearrangement links TRBV12-3 or TRBV12-4 to TRBJ1-2, with 9 bases aligning to TRBD1. The CDR3 contains 13 residues. J gave up 2 bases and V 8 bases, and 3 bases lay outside the gene matches. CDR3 nucleotides: TGTGCCAGCTTACAGGGGGCGAACTATGGCTACACCTTC. This codes for CASLQGANYGYTF.

A remark on this clonotype: This clone may be a read error of a much larger clone one base away. This chain uses TRBV5-1 with TRBJ2-5, with a tentative D call TRBD2 (6 bases). The CDR3 runs to 13 residues. Germline CDR1 reads SGHRS; CDR2 reads YFSETQ. The ends were cut back, 4 bases at V and 11 bases at J, with 18 bases in the middle. The CDR3 sequence is CASSIMPGGEQYF. Written as DNA, the CDR3 is TGCGCCAGCAGCATAATGCCCGGGGGTGAGCAGTACTTC.

The chain combines TRBV6-6 with TRBJ2-1; the D gene is possibly TRBD2 (6 bases). CDR1 is MNHNY, CDR2 SVGAGI, per germline (reference sequence). The V end was cut by 11 bases, the J end by 4 bases, with 15 bases between. This CDR3 has 13 amino acids. CDR3 bases: TGTGCCGAACAAACGGGAGAGTACAATGAGCAGTTCTTC. It yields the protein CAEQTGEYNEQFF.

CDR3 residues: CASRIAGGGYNEQFF. The CDR3, as DNA: TGTGCCAGCAGAATAGCGGGAGGGGGGTACAATGAGCAGTTCTTC. V gene TRBV28 combines with J gene TRBJ2-1; 11 nucleotides agree with TRBD2. CDR1 and CDR2 (germline): MDHEN, SYDVKM. This CDR3 spans 15 amino acids. Trimming at V came to 6 bases and at J to 4 bases, leaving 5 bases not matched to a gene.

With respect to this clonotype: Mismatch with germline at one junction end may stem from a read error. The rearrangement joins TRBV2 to TRBJ2-1; TRBD1 aligns across 9 bases. The CDR3 length is 19 residues. Germline V gives CDR1 SNHLY, CDR2 FYNNEI. The CDR3 is CASSDPRETGTGSYNKQFF. CDR3 bases: TGTGCCAGCAGTGACCCGCGGGAGACCGGGACAGGGTCGTACAATAAGCAGTTCTTC.

The J gene is TRBJ1-2, the V gene TRBV15; 7 bases agree with TRBD1. The CDR3 sequence is 17 residues long. The trim removed 0 bases at V and 3 bases at J, leaving 10 bases unmatched. Germline V gives CDR1 LNHNV, CDR2 YYDKDF (reference sequence). CDR3 in amino acids: CATSRDRGFGTDYGYTF. CDR3 coding DNA: TGTGCCACCAGCAGAGATCGTGGGTTTGGGACAGACTATGGCTACACCTTC. Looking up the rest from reference TRBV15 and TRBJ1-2 gives the full variable domain: DAMVIQNPRYQVTQFGKPVTLSCSQTLNHNVMYWYQQKSSQAPKLLFHYYDKDFNNEADTPDNFQSRRPNTSFCFLDIRSPGLGDTAMYLCATSRDRGFGTDYGYTFGSGTRLTVV.

This clonotype was counted a few times. This chain connects TRBV12-3 or TRBV12-4 to TRBJ2-6; the D gene is possibly TRBD1 (6 bases). Trimming removed 5 bases at V and 2 bases at J, with 10 bases between. This CDR3 comprises 15 residues. CDR3 nucleotide sequence: TGTGCCAGCAGTATACAGGGAACTGGGGCCAACGTCCTGACTTTC. Its translation is CASSIQGTGANVLTF.

CDR3 region: CASSPGTGKRWMNTEAFF. In DNA, the CDR3 is TGCGCCAGCAGCCCGGGGACGGGGAAACGGTGGATGAACACTGAAGCTTTCTTT. This chain links TRBV5-1 with TRBJ1-1; perhaps TRBD1 as D (5 bases). The V end lost 4 bases, the J end lost 0 bases, and 22 bases lay between the germline ends. CDR3 length equals 18 residues. The germline CDR1 and CDR2 sequences are SGHRS and YFSETQ.

This chain joins TRBV28 and TRBJ2-4; D perhaps matches TRBD2 (6 bases). This CDR3 is built from 15 residues. V lost 7 bases to trimming and J lost 6 bases, with 19 bases between them. The V gene's germline CDR1 is MDHEN and CDR2 SYDVKM. CDR3 DNA: TGTGCCAGCATTCCCTTGGGGGGAGAGGGAAACATTCAGTACTTC. Translated, it gives CASIPLGGEGNIQYF.

This clonotype appeared a few times. This chain connects TRBV19 to TRBJ1-2, with 8 bases lining up with TRBD1. Germline CDR1 LNHDA, CDR2 SQIVND (reference sequence). Germline trimming cut 6 bases from V and 7 bases from J; bases unmatched to any gene: 4. CDR3 length: 12 residues. CDR3 loop: CASSRTGLGYTF. The CDR3 DNA reads as TGTGCCAGTAGCCGGACAGGGCTTGGCTACACCTTC.

The chain recombines TRBV5-1 with TRBJ2-5; D tentatively reads TRBD1 or TRBD2 (5 bases each). This CDR3 comprises 14 residues. CDR1 is SGHRS, CDR2 YFSETQ, per germline. Trimming left V 5 bases short and J 12 bases short, with 23 bases between. The CDR3, as DNA: TGCGCCAGCAGGTTTGACAGTGAGGGTTATTCGGAGTACTTC. Translation: CASRFDSEGYSEYF.

This clonotype has only a few counts. In nucleotides, the CDR3 is TGTGCCAGCAGCCAAGATAGGCCTAGCTGGTCTGAGCAGTTCTTC. Its protein product is CASSQDRPSWSEQFF. This rearrangement joins TRBV4-2 to TRBJ2-1; a possible D gene is TRBD2 (5 bases). Germline lookup yields CDR1 LGHNA and CDR2 YNFKEQ. Deletions cut 0 bases from V and 9 bases from J, with 15 bases between. This CDR3 comprises 15 residues.

This clonotype appeared a few times. The genes are TRBV4-3 and TRBJ2-1; D ambiguous. Germline V CDR1 and CDR2: LGHNA, YSLEER. The ends were cut back, 0 bases at V and 6 bases at J, with 15 bases in the middle. The CDR3 totals 16 residues. DNA of the CDR3: TGCGCCAGCAGCCAAGATTGGCGGCCAGTCCCCAATGAGCAGTTCTTC. Residues: CASSQDWRPVPNEQFF.

This clonotype was counted between two and nine times. The rearrangement links TRBV12-3 or TRBV12-4 to TRBJ2-1; D possibly matches TRBD1 or TRBD2 (6 bases each). Trimming pared 6 bases from V and 7 bases from J, leaving 19 bases between. The CDR3 extends over 15 amino acids. This CDR3 reads CASSRGGTGRNEQFF. CDR3 in DNA: TGTGCCAGCAGCCGAGGGGGGACCGGCCGGAATGAGCAGTTCTTC.

The genes are TRBV4-2 and TRBJ2-1; D is undetermined. This CDR3 is built from 13 residues. The V gene lost 6 bases and the J gene lost 7 bases, with 13 bases spanning the gap. CDR1 LGHNA and CDR2 YNFKEQ come from the germline V gene. CDR3 region: CASRLISENEQFF. DNA for the CDR3: TGTGCCAGCAGGCTCATTTCCGAGAATGAGCAGTTCTTC.

This chain connects TRBV6-6 to TRBJ2-5; 9 bases align to TRBD2. The end of the DNA fits TRBJ2-7 better, so the J call may be wrong. CDR1 is MNHNY and CDR2 is SVGAGI in the germline V gene (reference sequence). The CDR3 contains 15 residues. The CDR3 reads CATRDPAGGLYEQYF. The CDR3 DNA follows: TGTGCCACCAGAGACCCAGCGGGAGGACTCTACGAGCAGTACTTC.